This T cell receptor (beta chain) was observed in a study of T cells after yellow fever vaccination. Whole-study results and caveats: The booster response re-showed most primary clones: 96% CD4, approximately 86% CD8.

The CDR3 length is 13 residues. Trimming removed 6 bases at V and 3 bases at J, with 9 bases between. Germline V gene sequence: CDR1 ENHRY, CDR2 SYGVKD. As concerns this clonotype: Its antigen remains unidentified.

TCRdb independently ran MiXCR on the 5' RACE reads; one entry per CDR3 protein. The sample holds hundreds of thousands of distinct CDR3 sequences, 18% seen once. V usage is TRBV10-3 and J usage is TRBJ1-5; D possibly corresponds to TRBD1 (5 bases). The specimen was PBMCs, collected before the yellow fever booster vaccination. This clonotype was obtained from a man aged 18 to 29 who received the YFV17D yellow fever vaccine. Written as DNA, the CDR3 is TGTGCCATCAGCGTGGGACCCAATCAGCCCCAGCATTTT. Translation gives CAISVGPNQPQHF.